Listed below are T cell receptor beta chains from one sample, sequenced in a study of blood T cell repertoires in COVID-19. Sequenced by immunoSEQ multiplex PCR; TCRdb stores in-frame clones only, minus some. This sample has 52,000 or so clones, with 85% found just once. Sequenced input: peripheral blood. The receptor source for this set is a human donor in a cohort sampled during active COVID-19. Each CDR3 is given with its conserved first and last residue. D genes are given only for firm matches. Clone sizes are given selectively: once, few, many, or a class where the clone is expanded.

size	J	D	V	CDR3	DNA
once	TRBJ2-1	NA	TRBV7-8	CASARLVSYNEQFF	TGTGCCAGTGCCAGACTAGTTTCCTACAATGAGCAGTTCTTC
NA	TRBJ2-5	TRBD2	TRBV4-3	CASSQGPSGRAGETQYF	TGCGCCAGCAGCCAAGGTCCTAGCGGGAGGGCCGGCGAGACCCAGTACTTC
NA	TRBJ2-2	TRBD2	TRBV19	CASSTRAASGNRELFF	TGTGCCAGTAGTACCAGGGCGGCTAGCGGGAACCGGGAGCTGTTTTTT
NA	TRBJ2-3	TRBD2	TRBV5-1	CASSPILAGATDTQYF	TGCGCCAGCAGCCCCATACTAGCGGGAGCGACAGATACGCAGTATTTT
NA	TRBJ2-7	TRBD2	TRBV11-2	CASSATGTSGSGEQYF	TGTGCCAGCAGCGCGACAGGGACTAGCGGGAGTGGTGAGCAGTACTTC
NA	TRBJ1-2	NA	TRBV2	CASRTDGYTF	TGTGCCAGCAGGACAGATGGCTACACCTTC
NA	TRBJ2-3	NA	TRBV18	CASSPGGTEADTQYF	TGTGCCAGCTCACCGGGGGGTACAGAAGCAGATACGCAGTATTTT
NA	TRBJ1-2	TRBD1	TRBV7-3	CASSLTGTGGSGYTF	TGTGCCAGCAGCTTAACTGGGACAGGGGGCAGTGGCTACACCTTC
NA	TRBJ1-3	NA	TRBV19	CASSIPRGYSGNTIYF	TGTGCCAGTAGTATACCTCGGGGATACTCTGGAAACACCATATATTTT
NA	TRBJ1-4	NA	TRBV27	CASSLWGQGNEKLFF	TGTGCCAGCAGTTTATGGGGTCAGGGGAATGAAAAACTGTTTTTT
once	TRBJ2-4	TRBD1	TRBV27	CASSGTGENIQYF	TGTGCCAGCAGCGGGACAGGGGAAAACATTCAGTACTTC
NA	TRBJ1-1	NA	TRBV18	CASSPRVTEAFF	TGTGCCAGCTCACCTCGTGTTACTGAAGCTTTCTTT
NA	TRBJ2-5	TRBD1	TRBV7-9	CASSEDRQTQYF	TGTGCCAGCAGCGAGGACAGGCAGACCCAGTACTTC
NA	TRBJ2-3	TRBD1	TRBV7-2	CASSGRQGAPPLTDTQYF	TGTGCCAGCAGCGGCAGACAGGGGGCCCCCCCTCTCACAGATACGCAGTATTTT
once	TRBJ2-2	NA	TRBV13	CASSPFAIANTGELFF	TGTGCCAGCAGCCCCTTCGCGATCGCGAACACCGGGGAGCTGTTTTTT